This TCR beta chain was found in a study of cytomegalovirus exposure and HLA in healthy donors. The study ran its PCR with 60 Vbeta and 13 Jbeta primers. Profiled with immunoSEQ multiplex PCR; TCRdb holds only in-frame clones, not every one. The sample lists about 180,000 clones; 60% to 85% were seen once. Sequencing used PBMCs. This TCR was recovered from a man aged 18 to 30 in good health and CMV-seronegative.

The CDR3 DNA sequence: TGTGCCAGCAGTGAAGTAGTCGGGGGGGGGAGCAATCAGCCCCAGCATTTT. Its translation is CASSEVVGGGSNQPQHF. The chain links TRBV6-1 to TRBJ1-5; D perhaps matches TRBD1 (5 bases). This CDR3 spans 17 amino acids. Germline CDR1 reads MNHNS; CDR2 reads SASEGT. Trimming cost V 1 base and J 1 base, with 14 bases left between them.